The 27 T cell receptor beta chains reported below all come from one sample, sequenced in a study of blood T cells in healthy people across ages (dated by TCRdb to the mid-2010s). The library was prepared using 5' RACE. Sequencing was performed on an Illumina HiSeq 2500. A second PCR of about 6 to 12 cycles was run with a J-beta primer mix and a sample-barcoded 5' primer. TCRdb trimmed public reads at Q25 via fastp, called clones via MiXCR and kept in-frame beta chains. Rows are unified per CDR3 protein, each entry keeping the most common DNA and genes. Counted in this sample were about 1,800,000 distinct CDR3 sequences; about 30% of them appeared once. 7% to 9% of the sample is held by the ten biggest clonotypes. Sequencing was carried out using blood. All receptors derive from a young woman in good health.

V is TRBV7-2 and J is TRBJ2-7, with D perhaps given as TRBD1 or TRBD2 (5 bases each). Trimming pared 2 bases from V and 1 base from J, leaving 12 bases between. The germline CDR1 and CDR2 sequences are SGHTA and FQGNSA. This CDR3 is 15 amino acids long. CDR3 in DNA: TGTGCCAGCAGCTTATCTGGGGGAAAATCCTACGAGCAGTACTTC. Its translation is CASSLSGGKSYEQYF.

The sample holds a few counts of this clonotype. The chain uses TRBV20-1 and TRBJ2-1; 10 nucleotides match TRBD1. CDR1 and CDR2 (germline): DFQATT, SNEGSKA (reference sequence). The junction had 8 bases not matched to a gene; V was cut back by 6 bases and J by 0 bases. The CDR3 loop spans 16 amino acids. The CDR3 loop reads CSATDRGVSSYNEQFF. The CDR3 DNA reads as TGCAGTGCAACGGACAGGGGGGTTAGCTCCTACAATGAGCAGTTCTTC.

The V gene is TRBV2, the J gene TRBJ2-7; perhaps D is TRBD1 or TRBD2 (5 bases each). This CDR3 region has 14 residues. V was pared by 6 bases and J by 6 bases, with 18 bases between. In germline, CDR1 is SNHLY, CDR2 FYNNEI. The CDR3 region has the DNA TGTGCCAGCAGGGTTCAGGGAGAGCGGTCCGAGCAGTACTTC. Translated: CASRVQGERSEQYF.

This clonotype showed up just a few times. Possible read error: a much larger clone is one base away. This sequence joins TRBV12-3 or TRBV12-4 and TRBJ1-2; 7 positions match TRBD1. The ends lost 6 bases at V and 4 bases at J; junction bases unmatched: 5. The CDR3 consists of 13 residues. This CDR3 is CASRPDRSYGYTF. In DNA form, the CDR3 reads TGTGCCAGCAGGCCGGACAGGAGCTATGGCTACACCTTC.

This clonotype was observed at least ten times. The chain carries TRBV10-3 and TRBJ2-1; 7 nucleotides match TRBD2. Germline CDR1 reads ENHRY; CDR2 reads SYGVKD. V dropped 3 bases and J dropped 9; count of bases not matched to a gene: 17. The CDR3 consists of 17 residues. Here the CDR3 DNA reads TGTGCCATCAGTGAAGGGTTTGCGGGAGTCATCGGTGGTGAGCAGTTCTTC. This translates into CAISEGFAGVIGGEQFF.

As for this clonotype: A much more abundant neighbour one base away suggests this may be a read error. V and J are TRBV9 and TRBJ2-4, with D perhaps given as TRBD1 or TRBD2 (5 bases each). The V end was cut by 4 bases, the J end by 13 bases, with 18 bases between. The CDR3 totals 13 residues. CDR1 SGDLS and CDR2 YYNGEE come from the germline V gene. DNA of the CDR3: TGTGCCAGCAGCTTCCGACCGAGAGGGGAGCAGTACTTC. Protein: CASSFRPRGEQYF. The entire variable domain, with the rest obtained from reference TRBV9 and TRBJ2-4, is as follows: DSGVTQTPKHLITATGQRVTLRCSPRSGDLSVYWYQQSLDQGLQFLIQYYNGEERAKGNILERFSAQQFPDLHSELNLSSLELGDSALYFCASSFRPRGEQYFGAGTRLSVL.

There are a few counts of this clonotype. The CDR3 bases are TGTGCCACCAGTGATTTGTTAGCGGGGGTGAATGAGCAGTTCTTC. Protein sequence: CATSDLLAGVNEQFF. The chain uses TRBV24-1 and TRBJ2-1; 9 bases map to TRBD2. The CDR3 is 15 amino acids. The V gene's germline CDR1 is KGHDR and CDR2 SFDVKD. The trim removed 0 bases at V and 7 bases at J, leaving 3 bases unmatched.

The DNA for the CDR3 is TGTGCCAGCAGCTTTTGGACTAGCAGTGACGAGCAGTACTTC. As protein: CASSFWTSSDEQYF. The V and J genes are TRBV7-2 and TRBJ2-7, with 8 nucleotides matching TRBD2. V lost 3 bases and J lost 5; bases outside the gene matches: 6. In germline, CDR1 is SGHTA, CDR2 FQGNSA. This CDR3 has 14 amino acids.

This clonotype has just a few counts. A read error may be the cause here, since a much bigger clone is one base away. This CDR3 is CASSSRGGAYNEQYF. Here the CDR3 DNA reads TGTGCCAGCAGCTCGCGGGGAGGCGCCTACAATGAGCAGTACTTC. V usage is TRBV7-2 and J usage is TRBJ2-1, with a possible D match to TRBD2 (6 bases). Gene TRBJ2-7 matches the end of the DNA better, so the J call may be wrong. Germline CDR1 is SGHTA and CDR2 is FQGNSA. The CDR3 is 15 amino acids.

Notes on this clonotype: It may be a read error: a sequence one base away is much more abundant. CDR3: CAISEPVETQYF. Here the CDR3 DNA reads TGTGCCATCAGTGAGCCGGTAGAGACCCAGTACTTC. This chain connects TRBV10-3 to TRBJ2-5, with no clear D. The CDR3 length is 12 residues. Germline V gives CDR1 ENHRY, CDR2 SYGVKD. Trimming shortened V by 2 bases and J by 4 bases, and 5 bases separated the two germline ends.

This clonotype was counted between two and nine times. V is TRBV7-2 and J is TRBJ2-7; 10 bases map to TRBD1. The CDR3 loop spans 16 amino acids. Trimming removed 1 base from V and 2 bases from J; junction bases left unmatched: 5. Germline-derived CDR1 and CDR2 are SGHTA and FQGNSA. CDR3 nucleotides: TGTGCCAGCAGCTTAGAGAGAGGACAGGGGGCCTACGAGCAGTACTTC. This sequence encodes CASSLERGQGAYEQYF.

J is TRBJ2-7 and V is TRBV7-9; D is perhaps TRBD1 (6 bases). The CDR3 runs 16 residues. From germline, CDR1 is SEHNR and CDR2 FQNEAQ (reference sequence). Trimming cost V 2 bases and J 6 bases, with 20 bases left between them. The CDR3 sequence: CASSLNRGRGRGEQYF. Here the CDR3 DNA reads TGTGCCAGCAGCTTAAATCGTGGCAGGGGCAGGGGCGAGCAGTACTTC.

The V and J genes are TRBV7-9 and TRBJ1-1; no firm D call. In germline, CDR1 is SEHNR, CDR2 FQNEAQ (reference sequence). Trimming took off 6 bases at V and 0 bases at J, with 17 bases between the two ends. This CDR3 contains 16 residues. The CDR3 region has the DNA TGTGCCAGCAGACCAGAGGTGGGAGGGCTGAACACTGAAGCTTTCTTT. Translated: CASRPEVGGLNTEAFF.

V is TRBV7-2 and J is TRBJ2-5; 10 nucleotides line up with TRBD2. V dropped 5 bases and J dropped 11; count of bases not matched to a gene: 11. This CDR3 is built from 14 residues. CDR1 is SGHTA and CDR2 is FQGNSA in the germline V gene. The CDR3 protein is CASSGVAGGNEQYF. CDR3 nucleotide sequence: TGTGCCAGCAGCGGGGTAGCGGGAGGCAATGAGCAGTACTTC. Variable domain in full (rest from reference TRBV7-2 and TRBJ2-5): GAGVSQSPSNKVTEKGKDVELRCDPISGHTALYWYRQSLGQGLEFLIYFQGNSAPDKSGLPSDRFSAERTGGSVSTLTIQRTQQEDSAVYLCASSGVAGGNEQYFGPGTRLLVL.

The chain recombines TRBV7-3 with TRBJ2-3; D is unclear. V lost 4 bases to trimming and J lost 0 bases, with 11 bases between them. This CDR3 comprises 15 residues. Germline CDR1 SGHTA, CDR2 FQGTGA. The CDR3 protein is CASSSRTDSTDTQYF. The CDR3 DNA is TGTGCCAGCAGCTCCCGGACCGATAGCACAGATACGCAGTATTTT.

To note about this clonotype: A read error may account for a junction end that differs from germline. The CDR3 DNA is TGCAGCGTCTCTGGTAATGGGCAGTTCTTC. Its protein product is CSVSGNGQFF. The rearrangement links TRBV29-1 to TRBJ2-1; D is ambiguous. Germline CDR1 SQVTM, CDR2 ANQGSEA. The CDR3 runs to 10 residues.

The rearrangement joins TRBV20-1 to TRBJ2-7; TRBD1 or TRBD2 may be the D gene (5 bases each). The V end lost 5 bases, the J end lost 1 base, and 12 bases lay between the germline ends. This CDR3 has 13 residues. Per germline, CDR1 DFQATT and CDR2 SNEGSKA (reference sequence). CDR3 nucleotides: TGCAGTGCTGGGGACCCCTATTCCTACGAGCAGTACTTC. Protein product: CSAGDPYSYEQYF.

This clonotype showed up many times. The rearrangement links TRBV5-1 to TRBJ2-3; D remains unclear. V lost 2 bases to trimming and J lost 2 bases, with 9 bases between them. Germline loops: CDR1 SGHRS, CDR2 YFSETQ. The CDR3 loop spans 14 amino acids. The CDR3 region has the DNA TGCGCCAGCAGCTTCCAGAGTCCCACAGATACGCAGTATTTT. It encodes CASSFQSPTDTQYF. The variable domain in full, completed from reference TRBV5-1 and TRBJ2-3, reads KAGVTQTPRYLIKTRGQQVTLSCSPISGHRSVSWYQQTPGQGLQFLFEYFSETQRNKGNFPGRFSGRQFSNSRSEMNVSTLELGDSALYLCASSFQSPTDTQYFGPGTRLTVL.

This clonotype was detected a few times. The V call is TRBV7-6, the J call TRBJ2-5; D is ambiguous. Trimming pared 0 bases from V and 5 bases from J, leaving 13 bases between. Germline CDR1 SGHVS, CDR2 FNYEAQ. The CDR3 runs to 15 residues. DNA of the CDR3: TGTGCCAGCAGCTTAGCGTCGCTTAATCGGGAGACCCAGTACTTC. As protein: CASSLASLNRETQYF.

This clonotype was observed once. The chain has TRBV18 and TRBJ1-3; TRBD1 matches at 7 bases. CDR3 size: 14 residues. The germline V gene encodes CDR1 KGHSH and CDR2 LQKENI. The trim removed 4 bases at V and 1 base at J, leaving 1 base unmatched. The CDR3 is CASSQDRSGNTIYF. The DNA of the CDR3 is TGTGCCAGCTCACAGGACAGGTCTGGAAACACCATATATTTT.

This clonotype was counted only a few times. This sequence joins TRBV30 and TRBJ1-5; D gene unclear. The germline V and J ends were trimmed by 2 bases and 3 bases, with 14 bases remaining between them. There are 15 residues in the CDR3. The germline V gene encodes CDR1 GTSNPN and CDR2 SVGIG (reference sequence). The CDR3 region has the DNA TGTGCCTGGAGTCAACTAAACCCAAACAATCAGCCCCAGCATTTT. It is translated as CAWSQLNPNNQPQHF.

This sequence joins TRBV20-1 and TRBJ1-1; a possible D gene is TRBD1 (5 bases). V dropped 5 bases and J dropped 8 bases, with 15 bases sitting between them. Germline CDR1 reads DFQATT; CDR2 reads SNEGSKA (reference sequence). This CDR3 contains 12 residues. The CDR3: CSAAAPGLEAFF. CDR3 DNA sequence: TGCAGTGCTGCCGCCCCAGGGTTAGAAGCTTTCTTT.

This clonotype was seen a handful of times. The genes are TRBV20-1 and TRBJ2-3, with 7 bases that match TRBD2. CDR1 DFQATT and CDR2 SNEGSKA come from the germline V gene (reference sequence). The J segment lost 0 bases and the V segment lost 5 bases, leaving 11 bases of the junction unmatched. This CDR3 is built from 16 residues. This chain's CDR3 is CSALMTSLSSTDTQYF. For the CDR3, the DNA is TGCAGTGCTCTCATGACTAGCCTGTCGAGCACAGATACGCAGTATTTT.

On this clonotype: A read error may explain this, as a much larger clone is one base away. The chain recombines TRBV6-5 with TRBJ2-4; 8 bases agree with TRBD2. CDR3 length: 16 amino acids. Germline CDR1 reads MNHEY; CDR2 reads SVGAGI. CDR3 protein: CSSSHLAGLAKNIQYF. The CDR3 DNA follows: TGTTCCAGCAGCCACCTAGCGGGCCTAGCCAAAAACATTCAGTACTTC.

This clonotype was picked up one time. The chain combines TRBV11-2 with TRBJ1-4; 10 positions agree with TRBD1. The CDR3 totals 15 residues. With V trimmed by 5 bases and J by 6 bases, 6 bases remained unmatched. Germline assignment: CDR1 SGHAT and CDR2 FQNNGV. The CDR3 coding sequence is TGTGCCAGCAGCCGAGCTGGGACAGGGGATGAAAAACTGTTTTTT. It encodes CASSRAGTGDEKLFF. Full variable domain (missing parts from reference TRBV11-2 and TRBJ1-4): EAGVAQSPRYKIIEKRQSVAFWCNPISGHATLYWYQQILGQGPKLLIQFQNNGVVDDSQLPKDRFSAERLKGVDSTLKIQPAKLEDSAVYLCASSRAGTGDEKLFFGSGTQLSVL.

The table lists this clonotype with a few counts. CDR3 sequence reads: CASSEGPSNQPQHF. CDR3 coding DNA: TGCGCCAGCAGCGAGGGGCCAAGCAATCAGCCCCAGCATTTT. This rearrangement joins TRBV5-1 to TRBJ1-5; perhaps TRBD1 as D (5 bases). Germline assignment: CDR1 SGHRS and CDR2 YFSETQ. This CDR3 is built from 14 residues. Trimming took off 4 bases at V and 1 base at J, with 9 bases between the two ends.

The chain recombines TRBV27 with TRBJ2-3; 12 nucleotides align to TRBD2. In germline, CDR1 is MNHEY, CDR2 SMNVEV (reference sequence). The CDR3 has 17 residues. Trimming cost V 4 bases and J 5 bases; bases outside gene matches: 10. In DNA form, the CDR3 reads TGTGCCAGCAGTTACGACCGACTAGCGGGGGAGGGAGATACGCAGTATTTT. Protein product: CASSYDRLAGEGDTQYF.